This paragraph covers one TCR beta chain sequence. No antigen is known for it. This sample stems from a study of cytomegalovirus exposure and HLA in healthy donors. General observations from the study: There were around 160 TCR beta chains listed as cytomegalovirus-associated. In vitro, a few CMV-associated chains proved specific for CMV antigens.

TCRdb's copy holds only in-frame clones and misses some; the assay was immunoSEQ multiplex PCR. In the table there are 180,000 or so clones, 87% of which are singletons. There are 15 residues in the CDR3. V lost 0 bases to trimming and J lost 5 bases, with 14 bases between them. Germline lookup yields CDR1 LGHNA and CDR2 YSLEER. The specimen sequenced was PBMCs. The source is a woman aged 25 to 45 in good health and CMV-seronegative. The chain uses TRBV4-3 and TRBJ2-7; D might be TRBD1 (5 bases). In DNA, the CDR3 is TGCGCCAGCAGCCAAGATATAGGGGATTTCAACGAGCAGTACTTC. This codes for CASSQDIGDFNEQYF.